This T cell receptor beta chain was sequenced during a study of shared clonotypes between healthy human individuals. Regarding the study as a whole: At large depth, rarefaction still showed sorted-subset sequencing to be incomplete. Among a handful of donors, approximately 4.6% of naive CD4 clonotypes were found in common.

With regard to this clone: Its antigen is as yet unknown.

With 1 base removed from V and 0 bases from J, the gap between germline ends came to 6 bases. Germline V gene sequence: CDR1 LGHNA, CDR2 YSLEER. The CDR3 length is 14 residues. Genomic DNA of each subset was evenly split across several immunoSEQ plates. The method was immunoSEQ multiplex PCR; TCRdb's version includes in-frame clones alone and lacks a portion of them. In the table there are some 900,000 clones, approximately 76% of which are singletons. The sample consisted of memory CD4+ T cells sorted from blood. The subset is: CD45RA-negative fraction. The source of this sequence is a young man in good health. This chain connects TRBV4-3 to TRBJ2-5; D is uncertain. CDR3 DNA sequence: TGCGCCAGCAGCCAAGGTGTGTACCAAGAGACCCAGTACTTC. It encodes CASSQGVYQETQYF.